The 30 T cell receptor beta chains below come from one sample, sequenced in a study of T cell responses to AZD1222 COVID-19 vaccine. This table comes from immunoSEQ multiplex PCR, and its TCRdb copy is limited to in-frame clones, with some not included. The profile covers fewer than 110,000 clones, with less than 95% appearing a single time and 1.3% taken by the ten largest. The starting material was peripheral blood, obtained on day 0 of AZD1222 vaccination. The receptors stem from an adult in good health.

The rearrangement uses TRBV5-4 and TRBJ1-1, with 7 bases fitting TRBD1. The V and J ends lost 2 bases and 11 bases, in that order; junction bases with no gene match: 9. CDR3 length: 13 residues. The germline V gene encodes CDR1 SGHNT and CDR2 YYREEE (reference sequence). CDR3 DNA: TGTGCCAGCAGCTTAGACAGGGCTTTGGAGGCTTTCTTT. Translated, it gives CASSLDRALEAFF.

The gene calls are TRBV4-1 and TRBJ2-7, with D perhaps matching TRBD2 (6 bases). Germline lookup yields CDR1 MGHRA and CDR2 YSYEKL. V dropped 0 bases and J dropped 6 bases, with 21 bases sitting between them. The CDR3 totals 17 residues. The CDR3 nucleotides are TGCGCCAGCAGCCAAGATCGGTGGGGGGATCCTCCCGCCGAGCAGTACTTC. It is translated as CASSQDRWGDPPAEQYF.

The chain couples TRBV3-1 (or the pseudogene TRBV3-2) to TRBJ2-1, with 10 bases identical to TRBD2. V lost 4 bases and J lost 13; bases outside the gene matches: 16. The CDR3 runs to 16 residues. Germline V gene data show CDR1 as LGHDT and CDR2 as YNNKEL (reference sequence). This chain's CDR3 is CASSRRGLAGAADQFF. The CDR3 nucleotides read TGTGCCAGCAGCCGAAGGGGGCTAGCGGGGGCTGCAGACCAGTTCTTC.

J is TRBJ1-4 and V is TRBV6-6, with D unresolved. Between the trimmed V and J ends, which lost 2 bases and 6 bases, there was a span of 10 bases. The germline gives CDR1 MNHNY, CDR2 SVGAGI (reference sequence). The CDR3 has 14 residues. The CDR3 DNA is TGTGCCAGCAGTTACAGTTCGAGGGATGAAAAACTGTTTTTT. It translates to CASSYSSRDEKLFF.

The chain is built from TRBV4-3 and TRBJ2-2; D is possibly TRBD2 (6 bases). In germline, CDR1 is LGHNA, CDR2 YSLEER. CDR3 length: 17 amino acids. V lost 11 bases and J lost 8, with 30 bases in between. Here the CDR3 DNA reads TGCGCCCCCCCCCAACTGGAGGGTGGATGGGTCGGGGGGGAGCTGTTTTTT. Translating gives CAPPQLEGGWVGGELFF.

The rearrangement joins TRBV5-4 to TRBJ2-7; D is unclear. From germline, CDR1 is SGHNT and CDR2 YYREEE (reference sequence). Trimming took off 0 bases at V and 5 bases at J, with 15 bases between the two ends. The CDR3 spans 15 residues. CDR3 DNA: TGTGCCAGCAGCTTGGAGGTAGGGCTAATGAACGAGCAGTACTTC. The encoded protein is CASSLEVGLMNEQYF.

CDR3 sequence (DNA): TGTGCCACCAGTCAGGGGTACGAGCAGTACTTC. Amino acids: CATSQGYEQYF. The chain combines TRBV24-1 with TRBJ2-7; D may be TRBD1 (6 bases). Trimming left V 6 bases short and J 4 bases short, with 6 bases between. The germline gives CDR1 KGHDR, CDR2 SFDVKD. CDR3 length: 11 residues.

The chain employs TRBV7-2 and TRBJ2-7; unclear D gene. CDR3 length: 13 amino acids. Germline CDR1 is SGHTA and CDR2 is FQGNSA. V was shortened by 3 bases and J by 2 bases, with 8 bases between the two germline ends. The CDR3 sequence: CASSFGPTYEQYF. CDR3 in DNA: TGTGCCAGCAGCTTCGGCCCGACCTACGAGCAGTACTTC.

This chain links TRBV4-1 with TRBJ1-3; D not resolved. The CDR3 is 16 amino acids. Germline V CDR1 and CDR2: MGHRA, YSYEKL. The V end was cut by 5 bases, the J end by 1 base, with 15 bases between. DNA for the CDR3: TGCGCCAGCAGCGCAGGAGGCATGGGTTCTGGAAACACCATATATTTT. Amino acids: CASSAGGMGSGNTIYF.

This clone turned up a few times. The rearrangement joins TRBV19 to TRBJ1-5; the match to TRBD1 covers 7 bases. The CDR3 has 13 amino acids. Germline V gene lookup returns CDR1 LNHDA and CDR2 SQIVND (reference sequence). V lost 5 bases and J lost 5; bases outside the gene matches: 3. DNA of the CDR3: TGTGCCAGTAGTTTCAGGGGGGATCAGCCCCAGCATTTT. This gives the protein CASSFRGDQPQHF.

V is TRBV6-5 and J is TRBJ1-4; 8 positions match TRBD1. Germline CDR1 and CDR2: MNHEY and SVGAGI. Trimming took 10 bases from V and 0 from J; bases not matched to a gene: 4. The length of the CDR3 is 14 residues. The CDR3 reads CATGQGPTNEKLFF. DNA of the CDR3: TGTGCCACCGGACAGGGCCCAACTAATGAAAAACTGTTTTTT.

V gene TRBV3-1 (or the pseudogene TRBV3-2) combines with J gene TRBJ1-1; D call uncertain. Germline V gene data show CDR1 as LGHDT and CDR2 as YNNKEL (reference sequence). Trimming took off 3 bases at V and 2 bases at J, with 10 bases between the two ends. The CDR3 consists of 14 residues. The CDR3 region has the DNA TGTGCCAGCAGCCATACAACAGAAAACACTGAAGCTTTCTTT. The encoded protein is CASSHTTENTEAFF.

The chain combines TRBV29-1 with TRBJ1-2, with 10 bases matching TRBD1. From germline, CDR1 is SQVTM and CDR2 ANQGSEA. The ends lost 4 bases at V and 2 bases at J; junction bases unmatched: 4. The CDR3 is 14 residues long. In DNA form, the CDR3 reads TGCAGCGTTGGTGGGACAGGGGACAACTATGGCTACACCTTC. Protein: CSVGGTGDNYGYTF. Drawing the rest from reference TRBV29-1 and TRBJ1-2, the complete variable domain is SAVISQKPSRDICQRGTSLTIQCQVDSQVTMMFWYRQQPGQSLTLIATANQGSEATYESGFVIDKFPISRPNLTFSTLTVSNMSPEDSSIYLCSVGGTGDNYGYTFGSGTRLTVV.

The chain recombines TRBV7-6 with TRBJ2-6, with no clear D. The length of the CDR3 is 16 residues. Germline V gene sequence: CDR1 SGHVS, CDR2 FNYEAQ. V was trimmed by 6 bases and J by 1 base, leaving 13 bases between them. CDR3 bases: TGTGCCAGCAGTCTTAGCTATCCTTCTGGGGCCAACGTCCTGACTTTC. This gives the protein CASSLSYPSGANVLTF.

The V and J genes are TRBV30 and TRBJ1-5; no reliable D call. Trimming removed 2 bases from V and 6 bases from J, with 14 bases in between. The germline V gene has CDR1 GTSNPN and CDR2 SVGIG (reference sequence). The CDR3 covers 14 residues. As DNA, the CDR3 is TGTGCCTGGAGTAAGAGCGACCTGGGTCAGCCCCAGCATTTT. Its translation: CAWSKSDLGQPQHF.

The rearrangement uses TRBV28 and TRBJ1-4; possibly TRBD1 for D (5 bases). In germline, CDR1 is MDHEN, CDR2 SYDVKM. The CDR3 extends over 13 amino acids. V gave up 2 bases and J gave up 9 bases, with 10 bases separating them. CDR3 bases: TGTGCCAGCAGTTTAAGGCCAGGGAAAAAACTGTTTTTT. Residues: CASSLRPGKKLFF.

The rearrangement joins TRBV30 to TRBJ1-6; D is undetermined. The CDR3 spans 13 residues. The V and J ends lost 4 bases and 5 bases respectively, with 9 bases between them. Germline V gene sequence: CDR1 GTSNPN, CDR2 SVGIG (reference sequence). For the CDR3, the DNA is TGTGCCTGGATGAGGACGAATAATTCACCCCTCCACTTT. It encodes CAWMRTNNSPLHF.

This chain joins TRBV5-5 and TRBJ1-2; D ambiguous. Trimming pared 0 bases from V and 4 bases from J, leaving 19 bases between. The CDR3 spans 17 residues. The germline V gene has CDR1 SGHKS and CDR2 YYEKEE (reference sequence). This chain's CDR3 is CASSLVVRSQAGYGYTF. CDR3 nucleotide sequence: TGTGCCAGCAGCTTGGTTGTCAGGAGTCAAGCAGGCTATGGCTACACCTTC.

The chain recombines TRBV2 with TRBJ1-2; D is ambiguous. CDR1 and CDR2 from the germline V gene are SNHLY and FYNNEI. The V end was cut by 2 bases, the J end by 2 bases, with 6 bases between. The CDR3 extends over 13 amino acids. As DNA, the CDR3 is TGTGCCAGCAGTGAAATCAGGAACTATGGCTACACCTTC. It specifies CASSEIRNYGYTF.

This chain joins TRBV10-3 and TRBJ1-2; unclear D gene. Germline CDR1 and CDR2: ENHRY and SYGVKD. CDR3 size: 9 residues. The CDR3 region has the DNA TGTGCTGAGCACTGTGGCTACACCTTC. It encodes CAEHCGYTF.

This CDR3 is CASSRILAAKETQYF. The CDR3 bases are TGTGCCAGCAGCCGTATCCTAGCGGCTAAAGAGACCCAGTACTTC. V gene TRBV7-9 combines with J gene TRBJ2-5; 7 positions agree with TRBD2. This CDR3 region has 15 residues. J lost 3 bases, V lost 5 bases, and 9 bases had no gene match. CDR1 and CDR2 from the germline V gene are SEHNR and FQNEAQ (reference sequence).

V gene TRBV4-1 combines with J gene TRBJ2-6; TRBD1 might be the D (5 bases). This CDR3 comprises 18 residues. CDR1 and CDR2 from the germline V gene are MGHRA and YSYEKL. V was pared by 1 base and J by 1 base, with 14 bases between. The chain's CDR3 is CASSQGPGLPSGANVLTF. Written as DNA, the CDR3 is TGCGCCAGCAGCCAAGGTCCAGGGCTTCCGTCTGGGGCCAACGTCCTGACTTTC.

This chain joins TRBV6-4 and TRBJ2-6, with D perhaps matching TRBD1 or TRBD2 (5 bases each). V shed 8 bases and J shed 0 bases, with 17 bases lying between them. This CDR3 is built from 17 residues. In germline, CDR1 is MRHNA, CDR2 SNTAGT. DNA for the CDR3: TGTGCCAGCTTGGGACCGCTATATCACTCTGGGGCCAACGTCCTGACTTTC. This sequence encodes CASLGPLYHSGANVLTF.

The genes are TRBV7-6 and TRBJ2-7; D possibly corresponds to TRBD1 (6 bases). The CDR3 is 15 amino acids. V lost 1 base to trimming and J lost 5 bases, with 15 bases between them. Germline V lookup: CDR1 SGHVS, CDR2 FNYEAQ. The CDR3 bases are TGTGCCAGCAGCTTAGAAGTTACAGGGACCCACGAGCAGTACTTC. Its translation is CASSLEVTGTHEQYF.

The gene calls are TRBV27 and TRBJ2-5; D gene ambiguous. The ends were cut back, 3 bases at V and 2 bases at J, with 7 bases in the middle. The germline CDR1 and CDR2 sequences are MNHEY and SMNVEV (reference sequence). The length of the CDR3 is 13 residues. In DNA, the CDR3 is TGTGCCAGCAGTTTCATGCGGCAAGAGACCCAGTACTTC. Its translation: CASSFMRQETQYF.

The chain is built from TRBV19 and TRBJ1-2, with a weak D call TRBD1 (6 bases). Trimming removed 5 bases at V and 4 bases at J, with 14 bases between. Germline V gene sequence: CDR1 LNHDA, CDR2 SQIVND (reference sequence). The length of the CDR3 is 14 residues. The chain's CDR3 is CASSPSTGPYGYTF. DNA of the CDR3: TGTGCCAGTAGTCCGTCGACAGGACCCTATGGCTACACCTTC.

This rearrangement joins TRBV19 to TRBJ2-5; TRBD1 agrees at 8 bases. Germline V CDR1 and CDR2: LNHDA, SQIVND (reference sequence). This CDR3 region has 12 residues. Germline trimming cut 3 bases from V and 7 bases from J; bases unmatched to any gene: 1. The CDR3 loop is CASSIQGATQYF. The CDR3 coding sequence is TGTGCCAGTAGTATCCAGGGGGCGACCCAGTACTTC.

Here the CDR3 reads CASTDGGADNSPLHF. The CDR3 nucleotides read TGTGCCAGTACCGACGGGGGGGCAGACAATTCACCCCTCCACTTT. This chain links TRBV19 with TRBJ1-6, with D perhaps TRBD1 (6 bases). V was clipped by 7 bases and J by 7 bases, with 17 bases between them. CDR1 is LNHDA, CDR2 SQIVND, per germline (reference sequence). The CDR3 has 15 residues.

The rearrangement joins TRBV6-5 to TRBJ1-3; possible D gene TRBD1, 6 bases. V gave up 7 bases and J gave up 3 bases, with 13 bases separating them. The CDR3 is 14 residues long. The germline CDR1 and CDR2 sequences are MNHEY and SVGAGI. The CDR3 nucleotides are TGTGCCAGCATCAAGGACAGTGTTGGAAACACCATATATTTT. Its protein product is CASIKDSVGNTIYF.

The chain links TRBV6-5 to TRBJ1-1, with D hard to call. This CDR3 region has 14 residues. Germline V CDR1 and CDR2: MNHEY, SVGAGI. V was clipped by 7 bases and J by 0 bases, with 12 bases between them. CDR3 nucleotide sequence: TGTGCCAGCAACCGACGAGGCCTGAACACTGAAGCTTTCTTT. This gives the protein CASNRRGLNTEAFF.